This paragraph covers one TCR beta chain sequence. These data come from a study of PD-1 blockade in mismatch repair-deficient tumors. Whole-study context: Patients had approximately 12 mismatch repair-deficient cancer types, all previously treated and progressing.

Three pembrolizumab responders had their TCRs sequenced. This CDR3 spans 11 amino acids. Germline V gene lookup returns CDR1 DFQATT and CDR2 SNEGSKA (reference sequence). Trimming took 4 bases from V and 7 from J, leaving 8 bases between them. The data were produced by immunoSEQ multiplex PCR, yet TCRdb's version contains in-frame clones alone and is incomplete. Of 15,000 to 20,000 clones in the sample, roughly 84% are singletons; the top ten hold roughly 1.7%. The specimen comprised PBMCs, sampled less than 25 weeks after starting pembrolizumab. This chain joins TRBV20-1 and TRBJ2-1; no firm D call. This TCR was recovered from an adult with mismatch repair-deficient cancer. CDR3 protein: CSAKSSNEQFF. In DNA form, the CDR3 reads TGCAGTGCTAAGAGCTCGAATGAGCAGTTCTTC.